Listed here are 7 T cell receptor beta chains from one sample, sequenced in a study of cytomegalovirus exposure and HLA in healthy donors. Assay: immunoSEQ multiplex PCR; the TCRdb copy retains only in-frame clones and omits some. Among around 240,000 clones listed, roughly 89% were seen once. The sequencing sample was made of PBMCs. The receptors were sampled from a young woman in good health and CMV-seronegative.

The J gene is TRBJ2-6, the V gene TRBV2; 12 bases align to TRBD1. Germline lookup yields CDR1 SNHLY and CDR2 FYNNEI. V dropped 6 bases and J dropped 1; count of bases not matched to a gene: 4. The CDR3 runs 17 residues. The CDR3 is CASRPGQGASGANVLTF. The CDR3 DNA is TGTGCCAGCAGGCCGGGACAGGGGGCTTCTGGGGCCAACGTCCTGACTTTC. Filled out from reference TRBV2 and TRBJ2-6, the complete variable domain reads EPEVTQTPSHQVTQMGQEVILRCVPISNHLYFYWYRQILGQKVEFLVSFYNNEISEKSEIFDDQFSVERPDGSNFTLKIRSTKLEDSAMYFCASRPGQGASGANVLTFGAGSRLTVL.

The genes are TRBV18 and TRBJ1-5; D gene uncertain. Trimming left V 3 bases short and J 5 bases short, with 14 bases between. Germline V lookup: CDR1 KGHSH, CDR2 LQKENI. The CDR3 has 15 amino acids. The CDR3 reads CASSPASNQDQPQHF. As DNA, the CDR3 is TGTGCCAGCTCACCTGCCTCTAACCAGGATCAGCCCCAGCATTTT.

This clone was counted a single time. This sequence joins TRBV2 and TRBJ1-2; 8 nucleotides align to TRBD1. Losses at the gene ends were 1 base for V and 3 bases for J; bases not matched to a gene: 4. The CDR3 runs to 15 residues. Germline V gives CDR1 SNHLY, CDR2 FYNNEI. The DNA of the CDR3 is TGTGCCAGCAGTGAAGGGGACAGGCCCGACTATGGCTACACCTTC. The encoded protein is CASSEGDRPDYGYTF. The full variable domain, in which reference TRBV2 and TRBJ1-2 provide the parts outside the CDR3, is EPEVTQTPSHQVTQMGQEVILRCVPISNHLYFYWYRQILGQKVEFLVSFYNNEISEKSEIFDDQFSVERPDGSNFTLKIRSTKLEDSAMYFCASSEGDRPDYGYTFGSGTRLTVV.

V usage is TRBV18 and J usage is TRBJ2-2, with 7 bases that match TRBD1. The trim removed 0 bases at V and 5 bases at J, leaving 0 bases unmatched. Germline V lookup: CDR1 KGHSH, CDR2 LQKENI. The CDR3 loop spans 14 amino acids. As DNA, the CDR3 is TGTGCCAGCTCACCACCGACAGGGACCGGGGAGCTGTTTTTT. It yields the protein CASSPPTGTGELFF.

The CDR3 loop reads CASSLVELAGGLASNEQFF. CDR3 sequence (DNA): TGTGCCAGCAGCTTAGTTGAACTAGCGGGGGGGCTGGCTTCAAATGAGCAGTTCTTC. The chain carries TRBV13 and TRBJ2-1; 13 bases align to TRBD2. CDR3 length: 19 amino acids. V lost 1 base to trimming and J lost 7 bases; unmatched junction nucleotides: 13. Germline assignment: CDR1 PRHDT and CDR2 FYEKMQ (reference sequence).

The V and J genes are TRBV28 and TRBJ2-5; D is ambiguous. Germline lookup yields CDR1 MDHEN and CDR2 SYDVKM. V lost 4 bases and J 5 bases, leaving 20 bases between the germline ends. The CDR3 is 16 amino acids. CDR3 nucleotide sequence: TGTGCCAGCAGTTCTACGCACAGATATCCGAAGGAGACCCAGTACTTC. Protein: CASSSTHRYPKETQYF.

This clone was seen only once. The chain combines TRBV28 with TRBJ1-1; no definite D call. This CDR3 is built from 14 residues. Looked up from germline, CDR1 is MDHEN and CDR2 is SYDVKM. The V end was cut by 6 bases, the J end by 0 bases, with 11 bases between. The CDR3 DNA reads TGTGCCAGCAGGGTACTGAATATGAACACTGAAGCTTTCTTT. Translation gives CASRVLNMNTEAFF. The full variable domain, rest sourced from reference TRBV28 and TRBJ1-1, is DVKVTQSSRYLVKRTGEKVFLECVQDMDHENMFWYRQDPGLGLRLIYFSYDVKMKEKGDIPEGYSVSREKKERFSLILESASTNQTSMYLCASRVLNMNTEAFFGQGTRLTVV.